The 31 T cell receptor beta chains below were found in one sample sequenced in a study of cytomegalovirus exposure and HLA in healthy donors. It was with 60 Vbeta and 13 Jbeta primers that the PCR ran. Sequencing was performed with immunoSEQ multiplex PCR; in TCRdb, only in-frame clones are kept and a portion is missing. This table holds some 120,000 clones, more than 70% found once. The sequenced material came from PBMCs. The receptor source for this set is a man aged 30-40 years in good health and CMV-seronegative.

This clone was seen a few times. The V and J genes are TRBV4-1 and TRBJ2-5; possibly TRBD1 for D (6 bases). The CDR3 extends over 16 amino acids. Germline-derived CDR1 and CDR2 are MGHRA and YSYEKL. The V end was cut by 4 bases, the J end by 5 bases, with 20 bases between. The CDR3 DNA reads as TGCGCCAGCAGCCCCTTCGACAGGCCCCGGGTTGAGACCCAGTACTTC. Translated: CASSPFDRPRVETQYF.

This rearrangement joins TRBV15 to TRBJ2-3; TRBD2 matches 9 bases. CDR3 length: 18 residues. From germline, CDR1 is LNHNV and CDR2 YYDKDF (reference sequence). V lost 4 bases and J lost 0; bases outside the gene matches: 11. In DNA form, the CDR3 reads TGTGCCACCAGCATGGGTTCTAGCGGGGACTATAGCACAGATACGCAGTATTTT. It is translated as CATSMGSSGDYSTDTQYF. Complete variable domain (other parts from reference TRBV15 and TRBJ2-3): DAMVIQNPRYQVTQFGKPVTLSCSQTLNHNVMYWYQQKSSQAPKLLFHYYDKDFNNEADTPDNFQSRRPNTSFCFLDIRSPGLGDTAMYLCATSMGSSGDYSTDTQYFGPGTRLTVL.

This clone was observed a single time. V and J are TRBV9 and TRBJ2-2; 8 bases are a match to TRBD2. The CDR3 totals 19 residues. Germline lookup yields CDR1 SGDLS and CDR2 YYNGEE. V lost 4 bases to trimming and J lost 5 bases; unmatched junction nucleotides: 19. CDR3 in amino acids: CASSTPRGAGAQLTGELFF. CDR3 nucleotide sequence: TGTGCCAGCAGCACGCCCCGGGGAGCGGGGGCGCAATTGACCGGGGAGCTGTTTTTT.

V is TRBV2 and J is TRBJ2-3, with D possibly TRBD2 on 6 matching bases. CDR3 size: 15 residues. V was pared by 1 base and J by 3 bases, with 11 bases between. Germline assignment: CDR1 SNHLY and CDR2 FYNNEI. DNA of the CDR3: TGTGCCAGCAGTGAAGATCGCGGGACTACAGATACGCAGTATTTT. Residues: CASSEDRGTTDTQYF. The full variable domain, its missing parts supplied by reference TRBV2 and TRBJ2-3, is EPEVTQTPSHQVTQMGQEVILRCVPISNHLYFYWYRQILGQKVEFLVSFYNNEISEKSEIFDDQFSVERPDGSNFTLKIRSTKLEDSAMYFCASSEDRGTTDTQYFGPGTRLTVL.

J is TRBJ2-2 and V is TRBV7-9, with D maybe TRBD2 (5 bases). Germline CDR1 is SEHNR and CDR2 is FQNEAQ (reference sequence). Trimming cost V 1 base and J 6 bases, with 9 bases left between them. The CDR3 runs 14 residues. The CDR3 DNA is TGTGCCAGCAGCTTAGTTCGGGAACCCGGGGAGCTGTTTTTT. Protein product: CASSLVREPGELFF. Supplemented by reference TRBV7-9 and TRBJ2-2, the full variable domain reads DTGVSQNPRHKITKRGQNVTFRCDPISEHNRLYWYRQTLGQGPEFLTYFQNEAQLEKSRLLSDRFSAERPKGSFSTLEIQRTEQGDSAMYLCASSLVREPGELFFGEGSRLTVL.

The chain joins TRBV7-9 to TRBJ2-7; D is possibly TRBD2 (6 bases). The germline gives CDR1 SEHNR, CDR2 FQNEAQ (reference sequence). Trimming pared 1 base from V and 6 bases from J, leaving 19 bases between. The length of the CDR3 is 16 residues. The chain's CDR3 is CASSLVWDSTAGEQYF. In DNA form, the CDR3 reads TGTGCCAGCAGCTTAGTTTGGGACTCGACCGCCGGCGAGCAGTACTTC.

The gene calls are TRBV20-1 and TRBJ2-1; TRBD1 might be the D (6 bases). V lost 5 bases and J 8 bases, leaving 10 bases between the germline ends. Germline V gene sequence: CDR1 DFQATT, CDR2 SNEGSKA (reference sequence). The CDR3 totals 11 residues. The CDR3 DNA reads as TGCAGTGCTTCACCAGGGGATGAGCAGTTCTTC. This translates into CSASPGDEQFF.

With respect to this clone: The CDR3 carries no conserved terminal phenylalanine or tryptophan, so it likely arises from a read error. It is unclear where the CDR3 begins or ends on the DNA, so no DNA is shown, and the CDR3 is as TCRdb lists it. The gene calls are TRBV6-1 and TRBJ1-2; the table's D gene call, TRBD1, was not cross checked with the DNA. Germline V gene sequence: CDR1 MNHNS, CDR2 SASEGT. Counting both end residues, the CDR3 totals 12 amino acids. The CDR3 sequence: CASSVGQGLILL.

The V and J genes are TRBV25-1 and TRBJ1-4; TRBD1 matches at 8 bases. The germline V gene encodes CDR1 MGHDK and CDR2 SYGVNS. V lost 2 bases to trimming and J lost 8 bases; unmatched junction nucleotides: 10. The CDR3 extends over 16 amino acids. The CDR3 DNA is TGTGCCAGCAGTGAAGGCTGGCTGACAGGGGTCGAAAAACTGTTTTTT. Translation: CASSEGWLTGVEKLFF.

This clone was found a few times. J is TRBJ1-4 and V is TRBV11-2; 7 nucleotides match TRBD1. The CDR3 has 15 residues. Per the germline V gene, CDR1 is SGHAT and CDR2 is FQNNGV. With 5 bases clipped from V and 4 bases from J, the junction kept 7 bases outside the gene matches. In DNA, the CDR3 is TGTGCCAGCAGCAAAGAGACAGGGATTAATGAAAAACTGTTTTTT. This encodes CASSKETGINEKLFF.

This clone has just one count. This chain links TRBV4-1 with TRBJ2-4; D possibly corresponds to TRBD1 (6 bases). The V gene lost 0 bases and the J gene lost 0 bases, with 15 bases spanning the gap. Germline V CDR1 and CDR2: MGHRA, YSYEKL. There are 18 residues in the CDR3. This CDR3 is CASSQEVRGSLAKNIQYF. In DNA form, the CDR3 reads TGCGCCAGCAGCCAAGAAGTTAGGGGGTCACTAGCCAAAAACATTCAGTACTTC.

The chain uses TRBV7-2 and TRBJ2-5; TRBD1 matches 11 bases. Germline V lookup: CDR1 SGHTA, CDR2 FQGNSA. V lost 2 bases and J lost 4; bases outside the gene matches: 6. The CDR3 covers 16 residues. CDR3 bases: TGTGCCAGCAGCTTACAGGGGACAGGGGGGTTAGAGACCCAGTACTTC. This translates into CASSLQGTGGLETQYF.

About this clone itself: Other DNA sequences in this specimen translate into the identical CDR3. The chain is built from TRBV6-1 and TRBJ1-2; the D gene is possibly TRBD1 (5 bases). V lost 7 bases, J lost 6 bases, and 18 bases lay in between. There are 14 residues in the CDR3. CDR1 and CDR2 from the germline V gene are MNHNS and SASEGT. CDR3 in amino acids: CASNTGGSGDGYTF. DNA for the CDR3: TGTGCCAGCAATACGGGGGGAAGCGGTGATGGCTACACCTTC.

This clone was observed a handful of times. The V call is TRBV29-1, the J call TRBJ1-1, with 7 bases lining up with TRBD1. The CDR3 has 12 residues. Germline V lookup: CDR1 SQVTM, CDR2 ANQGSEA. V shed 7 bases, J shed 6 bases, and the junction held 8 bases outside the gene matches. CDR3 residues: CSGATGIAEAFF. The CDR3 bases are TGCAGCGGAGCGACAGGGATCGCTGAAGCTTTCTTT.

This clone has only a few counts. The J gene is TRBJ1-2, the V gene TRBV11-2; D remains ambiguous. This CDR3 region has 14 residues. Germline-derived CDR1 and CDR2 are SGHAT and FQNNGV. Trimming left V 5 bases short and J 6 bases short, with 16 bases between. Here the CDR3 reads CASSLRVIGDGYTF. CDR3 nucleotide sequence: TGTGCCAGCAGCCTCCGGGTAATCGGTGATGGCTACACCTTC.

The rearrangement uses TRBV4-1 and TRBJ2-1; TRBD2 aligns across 11 bases. This CDR3 spans 16 amino acids. CDR1 MGHRA and CDR2 YSYEKL come from the germline V gene. Losses at the gene ends were 3 bases for V and 13 bases for J; bases not matched to a gene: 14. CDR3 DNA: TGCGCCAGCAGCCATAATCGGGAAACTAGCGGGGGCCCACAGTTCTTC. Amino acids: CASSHNRETSGGPQFF.

J is TRBJ2-3 and V is TRBV14; TRBD1 agrees at 8 bases. Germline V lookup: CDR1 SGHDN, CDR2 FVKESK. The CDR3 runs to 15 residues. The ends lost 4 bases at V and 5 bases at J; junction bases unmatched: 8. The chain's CDR3 is CASSLRQGWKDTQYF. The CDR3 bases are TGTGCCAGCAGCCTACGACAGGGGTGGAAAGATACGCAGTATTTT.

The V gene is TRBV10-1, the J gene TRBJ1-2, with D unresolved. Germline V gives CDR1 WNHNN, CDR2 SYGVQD (reference sequence). The CDR3 has 12 residues. Deletions cut 3 bases from V and 1 base from J, with 3 bases between. Here the CDR3 reads CASSDSNYGYTF. The CDR3 nucleotides are TGCGCCAGCAGTGACAGTAACTATGGCTACACCTTC.

This clone was seen more than once but under ten times. The chain links TRBV7-6 to TRBJ1-1, with D possibly matching TRBD1 (6 bases). This CDR3 comprises 15 residues. Trimming shortened V by 0 bases and J by 5 bases, and 13 bases separated the two germline ends. The germline CDR1 and CDR2 sequences are SGHVS and FNYEAQ. The DNA of the CDR3 is TGTGCCAGCAGCTTAGCTGGCCAGGGGTCTACTGAAGCTTTCTTT. This gives the protein CASSLAGQGSTEAFF.

The chain is built from TRBV29-1 and TRBJ1-1; TRBD1 might be the D (6 bases). The germline gives CDR1 SQVTM, CDR2 ANQGSEA. V lost 7 bases to trimming and J lost 2 bases, with 14 bases between them. The CDR3 is 13 amino acids. The CDR3 sequence: CSAGGTPNTEAFF. CDR3 DNA sequence: TGCAGCGCCGGGGGGACACCCAACACTGAAGCTTTCTTT. Full variable domain (missing parts from reference TRBV29-1 and TRBJ1-1): SAVISQKPSRDICQRGTSLTIQCQVDSQVTMMFWYRQQPGQSLTLIATANQGSEATYESGFVIDKFPISRPNLTFSTLTVSNMSPEDSSIYLCSAGGTPNTEAFFGQGTRLTVV.

The V call is TRBV18, the J call TRBJ2-1; weak D call: TRBD1 (5 bases). The CDR3 is 16 amino acids. The germline V gene has CDR1 KGHSH and CDR2 LQKENI. Deletions cut 2 bases from V and 9 bases from J, with 20 bases between. CDR3 protein: CASSPTNSGKSSEQFF. The CDR3 nucleotides are TGTGCCAGCTCACCAACGAATTCAGGGAAATCAAGTGAGCAGTTCTTC.

J is TRBJ2-5 and V is TRBV7-2; D perhaps matches TRBD2 (7 bases). This CDR3 region has 14 residues. Deletions cut 5 bases from V and 2 bases from J, with 12 bases between. Germline values: CDR1 SGHTA, CDR2 FQGNSA. CDR3 DNA: TGTGCCAGCAGCCCGGGGGGCGGGCAAGAGACCCAGTACTTC. As protein: CASSPGGGQETQYF.

This chain joins TRBV28 and TRBJ2-5, with D possibly TRBD1 on 5 matching bases. The assigned J gene may be wrong: the sequence end matches TRBJ2-7 better. CDR3 length: 13 amino acids. The germline CDR1 and CDR2 sequences are MDHEN and SYDVKM. In nucleotides, the CDR3 is TGTGCCAGCAGTTTAATGGGGCAAAACGAGCAGTACTTC. Encoded protein: CASSLMGQNEQYF.

This clone was observed a single time. V usage is TRBV7-9 and J usage is TRBJ1-2, with 8 bases fitting TRBD1. Germline V gene lookup returns CDR1 SEHNR and CDR2 FQNEAQ (reference sequence). The CDR3 sequence is 13 residues long. Trimming removed 5 bases from V and 4 bases from J; junction bases left unmatched: 3. CDR3 residues: CASSGGTGYGYTF. The CDR3 DNA reads TGTGCCAGCAGCGGAGGGACAGGCTATGGCTACACCTTC.

The rearrangement joins TRBV2 to TRBJ2-5; D possibly corresponds to TRBD1 (6 bases). From germline, CDR1 is SNHLY and CDR2 FYNNEI. This CDR3 has 13 residues. V was cut by 4 bases and J by 7 bases, with 13 bases left in between. The CDR3 protein is CASSGTASGTQYF. The CDR3 DNA sequence: TGTGCCAGCAGTGGGACAGCAAGCGGGACCCAGTACTTC. Using reference TRBV2 and TRBJ2-5 for the parts outside the CDR3, the full variable domain is EPEVTQTPSHQVTQMGQEVILRCVPISNHLYFYWYRQILGQKVEFLVSFYNNEISEKSEIFDDQFSVERPDGSNFTLKIRSTKLEDSAMYFCASSGTASGTQYFGPGTRLLVL.

V and J are TRBV19 and TRBJ2-5; tentatively, D is TRBD1 (5 bases). The germline CDR1 and CDR2 sequences are LNHDA and SQIVND (reference sequence). This CDR3 contains 14 residues. V was pared by 8 bases and J by 1 base, with 14 bases between. The CDR3 nucleotides are TGTGCCAGTCCTGGACAAATGGCCCAAGAGACCCAGTACTTC. It translates to CASPGQMAQETQYF.

This clone was counted between two and nine times. The chain carries TRBV4-3 and TRBJ1-2; 7 bases are shared with TRBD1. From germline, CDR1 is LGHNA and CDR2 YSLEER. J lost 3 bases, V lost 3 bases, and 10 bases had no gene match. This CDR3 region has 16 residues. CDR3 loop: CASSQNNRGNYYGYTF. CDR3 bases: TGCGCCAGCAGCCAGAACAACAGGGGAAATTACTATGGCTACACCTTC.

The DNA for the CDR3 is TGCGCCAGCAGCTTGAGGCCGGGTTCCTACGAGCAGTACTTC. Its protein product is CASSLRPGSYEQYF. This chain uses TRBV5-1 with TRBJ2-7; D gene unclear. The germline V and J ends were trimmed by 1 base and 1 base, with 9 bases remaining between them. CDR1 and CDR2 from the germline V gene are SGHRS and YFSETQ. The CDR3 totals 14 residues. The full variable domain, its missing parts supplied by reference TRBV5-1 and TRBJ2-7, is KAGVTQTPRYLIKTRGQQVTLSCSPISGHRSVSWYQQTPGQGLQFLFEYFSETQRNKGNFPGRFSGRQFSNSRSEMNVSTLELGDSALYLCASSLRPGSYEQYFGPGTRLTVT.

J is TRBJ2-3 and V is TRBV5-1, with TRBD1 identical over 7 bases. Trimming at V came to 4 bases and at J to 4 bases, leaving 9 bases not matched to a gene. This CDR3 is 15 amino acids long. CDR1 and CDR2 (germline): SGHRS, YFSETQ. In DNA, the CDR3 is TGCGCCAGCAGCCCGGGGACAGAAGGCGCAGATACGCAGTATTTT. The encoded protein is CASSPGTEGADTQYF.

The genes are TRBV4-1 and TRBJ1-2; D possibly corresponds to TRBD1 (5 bases). CDR1 is MGHRA and CDR2 is YSYEKL in the germline V gene. V lost 1 base and J lost 2, with 14 bases in between. The CDR3 loop spans 16 amino acids. The CDR3, as DNA: TGCGCCAGCAGCCAAGTACGACAGCAGTTGAACTATGGCTACACCTTC. Translating it yields CASSQVRQQLNYGYTF.

The genes are TRBV6-1 and TRBJ1-6; 7 bases fit TRBD1. The germline V gene encodes CDR1 MNHNS and CDR2 SASEGT. This CDR3 is built from 13 residues. With V trimmed by 7 bases and J by 9 bases, 6 bases remained unmatched. CDR3 amino acids: CASNQGDVSPLHF. The DNA of the CDR3 is TGTGCCAGCAATCAGGGGGACGTTTCACCCCTCCACTTT.